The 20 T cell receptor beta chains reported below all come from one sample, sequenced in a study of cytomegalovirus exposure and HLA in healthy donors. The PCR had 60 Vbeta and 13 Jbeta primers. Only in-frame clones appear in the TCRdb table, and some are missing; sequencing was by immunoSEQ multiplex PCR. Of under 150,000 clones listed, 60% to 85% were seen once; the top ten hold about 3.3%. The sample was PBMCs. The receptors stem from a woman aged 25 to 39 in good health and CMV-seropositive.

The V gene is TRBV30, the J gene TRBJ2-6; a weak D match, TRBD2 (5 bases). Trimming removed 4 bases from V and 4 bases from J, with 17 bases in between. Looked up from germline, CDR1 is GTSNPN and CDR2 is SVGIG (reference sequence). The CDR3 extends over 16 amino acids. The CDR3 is CAWTMGWVAGANVLTF. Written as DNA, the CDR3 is TGTGCCTGGACCATGGGGTGGGTAGCGGGGGCCAACGTCCTGACTTTC.

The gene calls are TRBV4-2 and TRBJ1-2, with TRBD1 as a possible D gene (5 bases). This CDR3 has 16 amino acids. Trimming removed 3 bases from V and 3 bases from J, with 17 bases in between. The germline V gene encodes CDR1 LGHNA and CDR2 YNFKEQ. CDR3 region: CASSQGRERIYYGYTF. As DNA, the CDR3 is TGTGCCAGCAGCCAGGGGCGGGAGCGGATTTACTATGGCTACACCTTC.

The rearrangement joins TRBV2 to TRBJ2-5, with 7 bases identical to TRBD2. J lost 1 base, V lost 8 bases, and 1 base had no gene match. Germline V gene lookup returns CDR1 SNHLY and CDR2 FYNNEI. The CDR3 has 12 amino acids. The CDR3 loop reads CASGGVQETQYF. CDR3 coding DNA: TGTGCCAGCGGGGGGGTCCAAGAGACCCAGTACTTC.

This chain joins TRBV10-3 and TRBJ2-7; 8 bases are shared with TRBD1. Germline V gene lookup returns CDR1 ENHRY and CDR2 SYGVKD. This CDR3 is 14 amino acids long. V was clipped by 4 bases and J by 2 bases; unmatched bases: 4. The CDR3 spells CAISGQGPAYEQYF. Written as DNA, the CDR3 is TGTGCCATCAGTGGACAGGGGCCGGCCTACGAGCAGTACTTC.

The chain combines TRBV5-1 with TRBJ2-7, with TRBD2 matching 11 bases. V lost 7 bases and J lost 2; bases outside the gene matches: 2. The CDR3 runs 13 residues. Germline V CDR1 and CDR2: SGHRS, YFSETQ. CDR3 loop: CASGSGGAYEQYF. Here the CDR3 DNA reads TGCGCCAGCGGTAGCGGGGGGGCCTACGAGCAGTACTTC.

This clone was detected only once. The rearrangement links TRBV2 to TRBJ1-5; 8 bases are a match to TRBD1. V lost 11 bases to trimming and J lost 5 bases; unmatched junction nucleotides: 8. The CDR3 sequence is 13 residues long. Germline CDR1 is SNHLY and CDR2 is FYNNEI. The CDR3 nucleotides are TGTGCCGGCTCCGGGACAGGAGATCAGCCCCAGCATTTT. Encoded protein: CAGSGTGDQPQHF.

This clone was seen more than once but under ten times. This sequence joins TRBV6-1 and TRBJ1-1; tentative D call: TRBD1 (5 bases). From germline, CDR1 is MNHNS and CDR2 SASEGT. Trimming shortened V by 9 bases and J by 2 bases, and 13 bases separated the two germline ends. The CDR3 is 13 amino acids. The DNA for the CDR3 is TGTGCCAGTACCCGGGACTTAAACACTGAAGCTTTCTTT. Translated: CASTRDLNTEAFF.

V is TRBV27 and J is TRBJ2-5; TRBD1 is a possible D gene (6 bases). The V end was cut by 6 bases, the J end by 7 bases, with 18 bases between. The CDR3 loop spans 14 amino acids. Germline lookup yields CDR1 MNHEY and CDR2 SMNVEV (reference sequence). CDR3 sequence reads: CASRRTAEVRTQYF. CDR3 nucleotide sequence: TGTGCCAGCAGAAGGACAGCGGAGGTGAGGACCCAGTACTTC.

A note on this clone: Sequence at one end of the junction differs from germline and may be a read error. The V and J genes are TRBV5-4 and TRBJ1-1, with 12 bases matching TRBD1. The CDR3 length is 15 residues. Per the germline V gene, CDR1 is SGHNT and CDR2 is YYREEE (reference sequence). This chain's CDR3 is CASSLGDRGPSEAFF. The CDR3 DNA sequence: TGTGCCAGCAGCTTGGGGGACAGGGGGCCGTCTGAGGCTTTCTTT.

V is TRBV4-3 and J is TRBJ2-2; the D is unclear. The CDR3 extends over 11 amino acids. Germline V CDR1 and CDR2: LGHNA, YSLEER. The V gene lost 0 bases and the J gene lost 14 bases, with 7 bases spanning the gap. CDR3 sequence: CASSQDPNLFF. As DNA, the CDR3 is TGCGCCAGCAGCCAAGATCCTAACCTGTTTTTT.

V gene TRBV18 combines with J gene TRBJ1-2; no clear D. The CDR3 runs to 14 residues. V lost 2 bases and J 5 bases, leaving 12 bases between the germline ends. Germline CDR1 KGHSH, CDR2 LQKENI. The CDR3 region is CASSPNGVGYGYTF. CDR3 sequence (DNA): TGTGCCAGCTCACCAAACGGGGTCGGGTATGGCTACACCTTC. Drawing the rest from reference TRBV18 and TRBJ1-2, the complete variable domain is NAGVMQNPRHLVRRRGQEARLRCSPMKGHSHVYWYRQLPEEGLKFMVYLQKENIIDESGMPKERFSAEFPKEGPSILRIQQVVRGDSAAYFCASSPNGVGYGYTFGSGTRLTVV.

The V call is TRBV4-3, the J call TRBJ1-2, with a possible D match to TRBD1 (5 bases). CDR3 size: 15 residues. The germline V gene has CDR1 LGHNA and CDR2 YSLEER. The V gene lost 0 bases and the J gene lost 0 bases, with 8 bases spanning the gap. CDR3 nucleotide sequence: TGCGCCAGCAGCCAAGACGAAGGGGCTAACTATGGCTACACCTTC. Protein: CASSQDEGANYGYTF.

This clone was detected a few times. The CDR3 here is CASRPGGKPALHF. In DNA, the CDR3 is TGTGCCAGCCGGCCAGGGGGGAAGCCGGCCCTCCACTTT. V usage is TRBV6-5 and J usage is TRBJ1-6; 7 nucleotides agree with TRBD1. The CDR3 has 13 amino acids. V trimming: 8 bases; J trimming: 14 bases; junction bases outside the gene matches: 12. The germline CDR1 and CDR2 sequences are MNHEY and SVGAGI.

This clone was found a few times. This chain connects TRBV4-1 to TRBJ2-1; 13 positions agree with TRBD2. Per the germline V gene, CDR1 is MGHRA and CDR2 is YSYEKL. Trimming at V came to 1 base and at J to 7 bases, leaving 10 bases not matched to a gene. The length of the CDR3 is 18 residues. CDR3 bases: TGCGCCAGCAGCCAAGGGTTACCCGGACTAGCGGGGGCGAATGAGCAGTTCTTC. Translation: CASSQGLPGLAGANEQFF.

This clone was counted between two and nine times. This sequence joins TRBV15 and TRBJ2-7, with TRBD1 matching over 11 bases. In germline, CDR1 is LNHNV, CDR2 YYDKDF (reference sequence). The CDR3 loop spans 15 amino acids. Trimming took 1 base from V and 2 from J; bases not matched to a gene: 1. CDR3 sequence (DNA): TGTGCCACCAGCAGAGGGGGACAGGGGGCCTACGAGCAGTACTTC. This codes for CATSRGGQGAYEQYF.

The CDR3: CASSVGHPDTQYF. CDR3 nucleotides: TGTGCCAGCAGCGTCGGACATCCAGATACGCAGTATTTT. This rearrangement joins TRBV6-6 to TRBJ2-3; a possible D gene is TRBD1 (5 bases). V gave up 6 bases and J gave up 4 bases, with 11 bases separating them. Looked up from germline, CDR1 is MNHNY and CDR2 is SVGAGI (reference sequence). The CDR3 runs 13 residues.

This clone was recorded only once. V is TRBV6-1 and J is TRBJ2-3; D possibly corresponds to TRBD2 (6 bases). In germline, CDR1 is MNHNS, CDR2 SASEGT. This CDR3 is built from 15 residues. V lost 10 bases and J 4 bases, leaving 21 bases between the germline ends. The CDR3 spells CANRGRQHLADTQYF. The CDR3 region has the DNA TGTGCCAACCGGGGGAGACAACACCTCGCAGATACGCAGTATTTT.

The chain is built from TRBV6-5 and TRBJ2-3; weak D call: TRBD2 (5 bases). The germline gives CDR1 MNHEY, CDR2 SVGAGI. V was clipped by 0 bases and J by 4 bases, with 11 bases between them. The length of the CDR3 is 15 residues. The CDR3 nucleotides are TGTGCCAGCAGTTACTCGTTCGAGGGTTCAGATACGCAGTATTTT. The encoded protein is CASSYSFEGSDTQYF.

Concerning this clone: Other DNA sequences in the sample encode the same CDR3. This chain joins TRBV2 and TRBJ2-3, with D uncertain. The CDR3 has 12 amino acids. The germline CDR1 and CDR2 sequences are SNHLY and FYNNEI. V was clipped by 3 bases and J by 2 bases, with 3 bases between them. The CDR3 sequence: CASSEYTDTQYF. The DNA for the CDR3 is TGTGCCAGCAGTGAGTACACAGATACGCAGTATTTT.

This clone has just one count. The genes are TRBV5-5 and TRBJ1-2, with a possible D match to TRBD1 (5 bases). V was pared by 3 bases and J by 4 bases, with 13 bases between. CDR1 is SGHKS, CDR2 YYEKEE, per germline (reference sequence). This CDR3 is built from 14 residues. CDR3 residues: CASSWGPGSYGYTF. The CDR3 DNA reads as TGTGCCAGCAGCTGGGGCCCGGGCAGCTATGGCTACACCTTC.